This TCR beta chain was identified during a study of shared clonotypes between healthy human individuals. The assay was immunoSEQ multiplex PCR, and TCRdb's table has in-frame clones only and misses some. The sample has approximately 2.3 million clones, over 85% seen once. The CDR3 sequence is 17 residues long. Germline V gene data show CDR1 as MDHEN and CDR2 as SYDVKM. V lost 6 bases and J lost 0; bases outside the gene matches: 8. The V and J genes are TRBV28 and TRBJ2-3; TRBD2 aligns across 11 bases. The sequence was obtained from a man between 18 and 29 years old in good health. Some clones in this sample may be carry-over from other donors' samples. Sequenced material: naive CD4+ T cells from PBMCs. Stated subset: CD45RA+ positively selected. In DNA form, the CDR3 reads TGTGCCAGCAGGGGGCATCTAGCGGGAGGTAGCACAGATACGCAGTATTTT. Its translation is CASRGHLAGGSTDTQYF.